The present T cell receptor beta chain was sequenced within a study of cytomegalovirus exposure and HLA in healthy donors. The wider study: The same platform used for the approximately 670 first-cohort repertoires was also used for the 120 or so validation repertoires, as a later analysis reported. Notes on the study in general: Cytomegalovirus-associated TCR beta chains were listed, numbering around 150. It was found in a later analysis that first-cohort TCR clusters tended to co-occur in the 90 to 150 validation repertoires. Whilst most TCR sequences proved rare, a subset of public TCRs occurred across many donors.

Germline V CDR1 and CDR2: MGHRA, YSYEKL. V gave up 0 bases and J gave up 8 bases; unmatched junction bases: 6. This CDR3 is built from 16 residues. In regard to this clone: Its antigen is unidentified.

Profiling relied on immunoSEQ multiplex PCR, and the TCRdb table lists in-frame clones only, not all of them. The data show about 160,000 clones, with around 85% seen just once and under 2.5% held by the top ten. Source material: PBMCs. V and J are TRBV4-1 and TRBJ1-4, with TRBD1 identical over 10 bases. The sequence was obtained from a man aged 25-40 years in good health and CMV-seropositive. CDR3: CASSQDPGTGEEKLFF. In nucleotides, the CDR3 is TGCGCCAGCAGCCAAGACCCCGGGACAGGGGAGGAAAAACTGTTTTTT.